These 10 T cell receptor beta chains came from one sample sequenced in a study of T cells in narcolepsy (dated by TCRdb to 2016 to 2019). The method was the immunoSEQ multiplex PCR assay. This is the immuneACCESS table as TCRdb keeps it, with only in-frame sequences that have V and J called. A part of the clones is gone; compared with another copy, unresolved V genes explain less than half, and the rest is unexplained. In all, the sample holds around 27,000 clones, and 70% to 85% of those were seen once. The top ten clonotypes cover approximately 0.71% of the sample. Input material: CD45RA- memory CD4+ T cells from PBMCs. The meaning of the sample's cell subset or site label: memory T cells sorted ex vivo from peripheral blood. The receptor source for this set is a human donor with narcolepsy.

DNA for the CDR3: TGTGCCACGCGAGGGCAGGGGGCCTACAATGAGCAGTTCTTC. This gives the protein CATRGQGAYNEQFF. The V gene is TRBV6-1, the J gene TRBJ2-1; the match to TRBD1 covers 7 bases. CDR1 and CDR2 (germline): MNHNS, SASEGT. V lost 10 bases to trimming and J lost 2 bases; unmatched junction nucleotides: 8. The CDR3 has 14 residues.

The rearrangement links TRBV11-2 to TRBJ2-5; D unclear. The V end lost 0 bases, the J end lost 7 bases, and 12 bases lay between the germline ends. Per the germline V gene, CDR1 is SGHAT and CDR2 is FQNNGV. The CDR3 covers 14 residues. The CDR3 sequence: CASSLEASVRTQYF. The CDR3 DNA follows: TGTGCCAGCAGCTTAGAGGCATCAGTAAGGACCCAGTACTTC.

The chain couples TRBV28 to TRBJ1-2, with 7 bases aligning to TRBD1. The trim removed 1 base at V and 8 bases at J, leaving 10 bases unmatched. The CDR3 has 15 residues. Germline CDR1 MDHEN, CDR2 SYDVKM. In DNA form, the CDR3 reads TGTGCCAGCAGTTTATCCCTCTTACAGGGGAGAGGCTACACCTTC. Residues: CASSLSLLQGRGYTF.

The chain has TRBV19 and TRBJ1-2; maybe TRBD1 (6 bases). V was trimmed by 2 bases and J by 6 bases, leaving 19 bases between them. The CDR3 length is 16 residues. CDR1 and CDR2 from the germline V gene are LNHDA and SQIVND (reference sequence). CDR3 coding DNA: TGTGCCAGTAGTATATTTACAGCGCCCAGGGGAAATGGCTACACCTTC. This translates into CASSIFTAPRGNGYTF.

J is TRBJ2-5 and V is TRBV5-5; D is possibly TRBD2 (5 bases). This CDR3 is 17 amino acids long. Germline V gene lookup returns CDR1 SGHKS and CDR2 YYEKEE (reference sequence). V shed 0 bases and J shed 4 bases, with 19 bases lying between them. The CDR3 loop reads CASSLEFGTGERETQYF. CDR3 in DNA: TGTGCCAGCAGCTTGGAGTTTGGCACCGGGGAACGAGAGACCCAGTACTTC.

This chain links TRBV2 with TRBJ2-7; TRBD2 matches at 7 bases. The CDR3 has 15 amino acids. The V and J ends lost 2 bases and 0 bases, in that order; junction bases with no gene match: 4. From germline, CDR1 is SNHLY and CDR2 FYNNEI. The CDR3 spells CASSEPSGFSYEQYF. In DNA form, the CDR3 reads TGTGCCAGCAGTGAACCTAGCGGATTCTCCTACGAGCAGTACTTC.

This chain uses TRBV27 with TRBJ2-1, with D possibly matching TRBD1 (6 bases). V lost 0 bases and J lost 15, with 15 bases in between. The CDR3 covers 13 residues. The V gene's germline CDR1 is MNHEY and CDR2 SMNVEV (reference sequence). As DNA, the CDR3 is TGTGCCAGCAGTTTATCGTTCGGGCAGGGGAGGTTCTTC. Encoded protein: CASSLSFGQGRFF.

This clone was observed a few times. This chain joins TRBV30 and TRBJ1-2; D is unresolved. Between the trimmed V and J ends, which lost 2 bases and 8 bases, there was a span of 15 bases. CDR3 length equals 13 residues. Germline-derived CDR1 and CDR2 are GTSNPN and SVGIG (reference sequence). CDR3 sequence: CAWSTGPQAGYTF. The DNA for the CDR3 is TGTGCCTGGAGTACGGGCCCTCAGGCGGGCTACACCTTC.

The chain couples TRBV5-5 to TRBJ2-6; D is unclear. From germline, CDR1 is SGHKS and CDR2 YYEKEE (reference sequence). This CDR3 is 15 amino acids long. The V end lost 2 bases, the J end lost 0 bases, and 6 bases lay between the germline ends. CDR3 nucleotides: TGTGCCAGCAGCTTATCGCTCTCTGGGGCCAACGTCCTGACTTTC. Protein product: CASSLSLSGANVLTF. Filled out from reference TRBV5-5 and TRBJ2-6, the complete variable domain reads DAGVTQSPTHLIKTRGQQVTLRCSPISGHKSVSWYQQVLGQGPQFIFQYYEKEERGRGNFPDRFSARQFPNYSSELNVNALLLGDSALYLCASSLSLSGANVLTFGAGSRLTVL.

The rearrangement joins TRBV7-2 to TRBJ2-5; no reliable D call. Trimming took 6 bases from V and 5 from J, leaving 7 bases between them. Germline V gene sequence: CDR1 SGHTA, CDR2 FQGNSA. This CDR3 comprises 11 residues. The CDR3 nucleotides read TGTGCCAGCAGTTCCTCGGAGACCCAGTACTTC. Its protein is CASSSSETQYF.